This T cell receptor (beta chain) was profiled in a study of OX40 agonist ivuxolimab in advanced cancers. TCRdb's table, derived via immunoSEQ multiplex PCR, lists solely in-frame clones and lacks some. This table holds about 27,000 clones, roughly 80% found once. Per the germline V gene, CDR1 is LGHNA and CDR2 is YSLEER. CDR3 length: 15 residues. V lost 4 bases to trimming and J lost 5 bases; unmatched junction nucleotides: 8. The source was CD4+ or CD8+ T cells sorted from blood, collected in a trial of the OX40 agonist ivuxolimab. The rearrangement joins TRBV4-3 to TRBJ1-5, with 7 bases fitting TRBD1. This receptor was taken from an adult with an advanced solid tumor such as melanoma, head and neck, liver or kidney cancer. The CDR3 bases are TGCGCCAGCAGCCCCCAGAGGGGGCCCCATCAGCCCCAGCATTTT. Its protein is CASSPQRGPHQPQHF.